The 13 T cell receptor beta chains reported below all come from one sample, sequenced in a study of T cells in Graves' hyperthyroidism and ophthalmopathy. Authors of the study amplified TCR beta CDR3 regions from RNA transcripts. Using the HTBI primer set, a first-round RT-PCR was run on the TCR CDR3. TCRdb independently ran MiXCR on the multiplex PCR reads; one entry per CDR3 protein. The sample shows under 650,000 distinct CDR3 sequences, 15% to 20% of them seen only once. Sequences were obtained from blood. These receptors originate from a woman aged 25 to 45 with Graves' hyperthyroidism.

This clonotype was seen ten or more times. An end of the junction differs from the germline gene, which may be a read error. This chain connects TRBV7-7 to TRBJ2-2; TRBD1 agrees at 8 bases. CDR1 and CDR2 (germline): SSHAT, FNYEAQ (reference sequence). The CDR3 consists of 16 residues. CDR3 loop: CASSLAPRGRTGELFF. The CDR3 nucleotides are TGTGCTAGCAGCTTAGCGCCCAGGGGGCGCACCGGGGAGCTGTTTTTT.

V is TRBV6-4 and J is TRBJ1-3; D perhaps matches TRBD1 (6 bases). Germline loops: CDR1 MRHNA, CDR2 SNTAGT. CDR3 length: 16 amino acids. Trimming removed 5 bases at V and 2 bases at J, with 16 bases between. The CDR3 DNA is TGTGCCAGCAGTTATGACAGGTCTCCTCCTGGAAACACCATATATTTT. This codes for CASSYDRSPPGNTIYF.

This clonotype was counted at least ten times. The chain employs TRBV12-3 or TRBV12-4 and TRBJ1-1, with no clear D. The V end lost 4 bases, the J end lost 5 bases, and 20 bases lay between the germline ends. This CDR3 has 16 residues. In DNA, the CDR3 is TGTGCCAGCAGTTCCTCCCGAACGGGTGACGGGACTGAAGCTTTCTTT. Protein: CASSSSRTGDGTEAFF.

This chain joins TRBV4-2 and TRBJ1-2; TRBD1 matches 8 bases. CDR1 is LGHNA, CDR2 YNFKEQ, per germline. The V segment lost 0 bases and the J segment 6 bases; nucleotides outside the gene matches: 9. CDR3 length equals 16 residues. CDR3 region: CASSQELVNRGDGYTF. CDR3 nucleotides: TGTGCCAGCAGCCAAGAGCTGGTAAACAGGGGGGATGGCTACACCTTC.

This clonotype was recorded many times. The chain couples TRBV12-3 or TRBV12-4 to TRBJ1-2, with D maybe TRBD1 (6 bases). The CDR3 totals 14 residues. Trimming pared 2 bases from V and 8 bases from J, leaving 15 bases between. For the CDR3, the DNA is TGTGCCAGCAGTTTATTCAACAGGGTGGACGGCTACACCTTC. Translating it yields CASSLFNRVDGYTF.

This clonotype was seen more than once but under ten times. The CDR3 nucleotides are TGTGCCAGCAGCTCCCTGGGGGCAGGGTACGAGCAGTACTTC. This gives the protein CASSSLGAGYEQYF. The rearrangement uses TRBV7-2 and TRBJ2-7; a possible D gene is TRBD1 (6 bases). Germline CDR1 SGHTA, CDR2 FQGNSA. This CDR3 region has 14 residues. V shed 4 bases and J shed 4 bases, with 14 bases lying between them.

In its sample, this clonotype was seen many times. The chain uses TRBV10-3 and TRBJ2-7; 8 nucleotides match TRBD2. Germline CDR1 ENHRY, CDR2 SYGVKD. The CDR3 has 12 residues. The junction had 6 bases not matched to a gene; V was cut back by 10 bases and J by 4 bases. CDR3 amino acids: CASSGSGYEQYF. DNA for the CDR3: TGTGCCAGCAGCGGGAGTGGGTACGAGCAGTACTTC.

V gene TRBV2 combines with J gene TRBJ2-2, with 7 nucleotides matching TRBD1. V was pared by 6 bases and J by 2 bases, with 3 bases of the junction left unmatched. Germline V lookup: CDR1 SNHLY, CDR2 FYNNEI. The CDR3 length is 14 residues. CDR3: CASRGTENTGELFF. The CDR3 DNA reads as TGTGCCAGCAGGGGGACAGAAAACACCGGGGAGCTGTTTTTT.

This clonotype was observed at least ten times. The J gene is TRBJ2-3, the V gene TRBV3-1; unclear D gene. The CDR3 has 14 amino acids. CDR1 and CDR2 (germline): LGHDT, YNNKEL (reference sequence). The V gene lost 3 bases and the J gene lost 3 bases, with 10 bases spanning the gap. The CDR3 DNA reads TGTGCCAGCAGCCACGGTCTGAGGACAGATACGCAGTATTTT. It specifies CASSHGLRTDTQYF.

At least ten counts were recorded for this clonotype. The CDR3: CASSRDTNYGYTF. In DNA form, the CDR3 reads TGTGCCAGCAGCCGGGACACAAACTATGGCTACACCTTC. The chain carries TRBV2 and TRBJ1-2; perhaps TRBD1 as D (6 bases). Per germline, CDR1 SNHLY and CDR2 FYNNEI. The CDR3 loop spans 13 amino acids. V dropped 6 bases and J dropped 2 bases, with 10 bases sitting between them.

This clonotype was observed many times. The chain recombines TRBV28 with TRBJ2-7; 7 nucleotides agree with TRBD2. Germline V gene sequence: CDR1 MDHEN, CDR2 SYDVKM. The CDR3 consists of 13 residues. V lost 6 bases, J lost 2 bases, and 4 bases stayed unmatched. The CDR3 DNA follows: TGTGCCAGCAGGGGTCGGGGGGCCTACGAGCAGTACTTC. Protein product: CASRGRGAYEQYF.

At least ten counts were recorded for this clonotype. The chain uses TRBV28 and TRBJ2-7, with 11 nucleotides matching TRBD2. This CDR3 has 14 residues. Germline values: CDR1 MDHEN, CDR2 SYDVKM. V dropped 5 bases and J dropped 3; count of bases not matched to a gene: 3. The CDR3 sequence: CASSQGTSGYEQYF. In nucleotides, the CDR3 is TGTGCCAGCAGTCAAGGGACTAGCGGCTACGAGCAGTACTTC.

This sequence joins TRBV6-2 or TRBV6-3 and TRBJ1-2; 10 bases are a match to TRBD1. This CDR3 spans 16 amino acids. CDR1 is MNHEY, CDR2 SVGEGT, per germline. Trimming at V came to 5 bases and at J to 8 bases, leaving 14 bases not matched to a gene. Here the CDR3 DNA reads TGTGCCAGCAGTACCGCGGTCGGACAGGGGGATGAAGGCTACACCTTC. Translating it yields CASSTAVGQGDEGYTF.